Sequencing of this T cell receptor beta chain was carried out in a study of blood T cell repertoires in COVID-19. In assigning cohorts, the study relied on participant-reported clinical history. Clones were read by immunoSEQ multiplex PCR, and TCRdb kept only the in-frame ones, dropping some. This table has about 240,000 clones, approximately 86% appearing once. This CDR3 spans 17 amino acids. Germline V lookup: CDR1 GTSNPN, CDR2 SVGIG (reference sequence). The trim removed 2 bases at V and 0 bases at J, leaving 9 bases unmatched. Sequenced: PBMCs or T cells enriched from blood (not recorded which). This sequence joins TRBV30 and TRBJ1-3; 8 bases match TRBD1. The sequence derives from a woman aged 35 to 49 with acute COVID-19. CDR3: CAWSTDRGTFSGNTIYF. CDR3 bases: TGTGCCTGGAGTACCGACAGGGGCACCTTCTCTGGAAACACCATATATTTT.